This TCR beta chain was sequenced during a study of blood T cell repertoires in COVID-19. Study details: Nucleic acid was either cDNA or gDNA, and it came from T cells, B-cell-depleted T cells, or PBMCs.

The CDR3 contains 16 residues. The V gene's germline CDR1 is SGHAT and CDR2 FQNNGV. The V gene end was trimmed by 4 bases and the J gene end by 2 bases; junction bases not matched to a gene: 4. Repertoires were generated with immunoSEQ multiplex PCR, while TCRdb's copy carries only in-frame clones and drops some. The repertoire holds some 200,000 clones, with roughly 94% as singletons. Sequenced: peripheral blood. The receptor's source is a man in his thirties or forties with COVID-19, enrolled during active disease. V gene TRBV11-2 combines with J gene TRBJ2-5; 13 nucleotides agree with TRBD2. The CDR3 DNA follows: TGTGCCAGCAGCTCCACGACTAGCGGGGGGCAAGAGACCCAGTACTTC. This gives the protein CASSSTTSGGQETQYF.